The 16 T cell receptor beta chains below all came from one sample that was sequenced in a study of shared clonotypes between healthy human individuals (dated by TCRdb to 2020 to 2022). Library creation used the immunoSEQ multiplex PCR assay. Here the immuneACCESS table is served through TCRdb, limited to in-frame sequences with V and J called. Missing clones are a known gap in these copies; in checked studies unresolved V genes cover under half, and the rest lacks a known reason. Counted in this sample were 550,000 to 800,000 clones; approximately 74% of them appeared once. Roughly 1.7% of the sample is taken by the ten largest. Sequenced input: memory CD4+ T cells sorted from blood. Per the publication, the cell subset or site label means: CD45RA-negative fraction. The receptors were sampled from a woman in her 30s in good health.

The chain joins TRBV6-6 to TRBJ1-5; D may be TRBD1 (6 bases). The V end lost 6 bases, the J end lost 0 bases, and 15 bases lay between the germline ends. Germline values: CDR1 MNHNY, CDR2 SVGAGI (reference sequence). The CDR3 length is 16 residues. The CDR3 sequence is CASRNRDTHSNQPQHF. The CDR3 bases are TGTGCCAGCAGGAACCGGGACACGCATAGCAATCAGCCCCAGCATTTT.

The V and J genes are TRBV7-8 and TRBJ2-3; 7 positions agree with TRBD2. Germline CDR1 is SGHVS and CDR2 is FQNEAQ. The V and J ends lost 0 bases and 4 bases, in that order; junction bases with no gene match: 13. The CDR3 sequence is 18 residues long. The CDR3 DNA sequence: TGTGCCAGCAGCTTAGCGAGACTAGCCTCAAGGTATTCAGATACGCAGTATTTT. Amino acids: CASSLARLASRYSDTQYF.

This clone has a count of ten or more. The chain uses TRBV5-1 and TRBJ2-3; TRBD1 aligns across 7 bases. Germline V gene sequence: CDR1 SGHRS, CDR2 YFSETQ. CDR3 length: 14 residues. Trimming cost V 2 bases and J 6 bases; bases outside gene matches: 6. The CDR3 DNA sequence: TGCGCCAGCAGCTTCAAACAGGGGCTGGATACGCAGTATTTT. Amino acids: CASSFKQGLDTQYF.

The rearrangement uses TRBV7-2 and TRBJ2-3; the D is unclear. The CDR3 covers 15 residues. Between the trimmed V and J ends, which lost 5 bases and 0 bases, there was a span of 12 bases. The germline V gene has CDR1 SGHTA and CDR2 FQGNSA. This CDR3 is CASSKLRISTDTQYF. The CDR3 bases are TGTGCCAGCAGCAAACTTCGGATTAGCACAGATACGCAGTATTTT.

The CDR3 loop reads CASSKRDSRKSTDTQYF. CDR3 DNA sequence: TGTGCCAGTAGTAAAAGGGACAGCCGCAAGAGCACAGATACGCAGTATTTT. V and J are TRBV19 and TRBJ2-3; 7 bases align to TRBD1. The length of the CDR3 is 17 residues. Trimming at V came to 4 bases and at J to 0 bases, leaving 10 bases not matched to a gene. In germline, CDR1 is LNHDA, CDR2 SQIVND (reference sequence).

The chain employs TRBV7-9 and TRBJ2-5; possibly TRBD2 for D (6 bases). Germline-derived CDR1 and CDR2 are SEHNR and FQNEAQ (reference sequence). The CDR3 runs 13 residues. The germline V and J ends were trimmed by 4 bases and 4 bases, with 10 bases remaining between them. The CDR3 region is CASSSSDRETQYF. In nucleotides, the CDR3 is TGTGCCAGCAGCTCTAGCGACCGAGAGACCCAGTACTTC.

V gene TRBV5-1 combines with J gene TRBJ2-7; TRBD2 aligns across 8 bases. CDR1 is SGHRS, CDR2 YFSETQ, per germline. This CDR3 spans 15 amino acids. J lost 1 base, V lost 3 bases, and 6 bases had no gene match. CDR3 in amino acids: CASSSAGVGSYEQYF. In nucleotides, the CDR3 is TGCGCCAGCAGCTCAGCGGGGGTTGGGTCCTACGAGCAGTACTTC.

This clone appeared many times. J is TRBJ1-2 and V is TRBV7-8, with D tentatively TRBD1 (5 bases). The germline gives CDR1 SGHVS, CDR2 FQNEAQ. The CDR3 loop spans 15 amino acids. V gave up 2 bases and J gave up 0 bases, with 10 bases separating them. The CDR3 DNA sequence: TGTGCCAGCAGCTTAATGCAGGGAGCTAACTATGGCTACACCTTC. It is translated as CASSLMQGANYGYTF.

The chain has TRBV28 and TRBJ2-1; tentatively, D is TRBD2 (6 bases). CDR3 length: 15 amino acids. In germline, CDR1 is MDHEN, CDR2 SYDVKM. Trimming took 3 bases from V and 4 from J, leaving 13 bases between them. The CDR3 protein is CASSFPRGGYNEQFF. In DNA, the CDR3 is TGTGCCAGCAGTTTCCCTAGGGGAGGTTACAATGAGCAGTTCTTC.

V is TRBV25-1 and J is TRBJ2-5; 8 bases are a match to TRBD2. CDR1 is MGHDK, CDR2 SYGVNS, per germline. V trimming: 8 bases; J trimming: 5 bases; junction bases outside the gene matches: 16. The CDR3 totals 16 residues. The CDR3 DNA reads TGTGCCAGCGTCGAAGCGGGAGTGCCGGGTGGGGAGACCCAGTACTTC. It is translated as CASVEAGVPGGETQYF. Combining the CDR3 with reference TRBV25-1 and TRBJ2-5 gives the whole variable domain EADIYQTPRYLVIGTGKKITLECSQTMGHDKMYWYQQDPGMELHLIHYSYGVNSTEKGDLSSESTVSRIRTEHFPLTLESARPSHTSQYLCASVEAGVPGGETQYFGPGTRLLVL.

This clone came up a few times. The chain is built from TRBV30 and TRBJ1-3; D is unresolved. Germline-derived CDR1 and CDR2 are GTSNPN and SVGIG (reference sequence). Trimming left V 5 bases short and J 0 bases short, with 14 bases between. The CDR3 is 15 residues long. The CDR3 DNA reads as TGTGCCTGGGGGAAACAGAGAATCTCTGGAAACACCATATATTTT. Translating it yields CAWGKQRISGNTIYF.

The V call is TRBV7-2, the J call TRBJ1-2; tentatively, D is TRBD1 (6 bases). Trimming removed 3 bases at V and 6 bases at J, with 14 bases between. CDR1 SGHTA and CDR2 FQGNSA come from the germline V gene. The CDR3 runs to 14 residues. The CDR3 loop is CASSFPQGTDGYTF. As DNA, the CDR3 is TGTGCCAGCAGCTTTCCGCAGGGGACGGATGGCTACACCTTC.

The chain has TRBV18 and TRBJ2-2, with TRBD1 as a possible D gene (6 bases). The germline V gene encodes CDR1 KGHSH and CDR2 LQKENI. Trimming pared 4 bases from V and 3 bases from J, leaving 15 bases between. This CDR3 is built from 16 residues. The CDR3 DNA sequence: TGTGCCAGCTCACTTTTGACAGGTCTGGACACCGGGGAGCTGTTTTTT. Protein sequence: CASSLLTGLDTGELFF. Variable domain in full (rest from reference TRBV18 and TRBJ2-2): NAGVMQNPRHLVRRRGQEARLRCSPMKGHSHVYWYRQLPEEGLKFMVYLQKENIIDESGMPKERFSAEFPKEGPSILRIQQVVRGDSAAYFCASSLLTGLDTGELFFGEGSRLTVL.

The rearrangement uses TRBV6-1 and TRBJ2-5, with 7 nucleotides matching TRBD2. The trim removed 6 bases at V and 3 bases at J, leaving 7 bases unmatched. Germline V gives CDR1 MNHNS, CDR2 SASEGT. CDR3 length equals 14 residues. The CDR3 nucleotides read TGTGCCAGCAGACCCCTAGCGGCGAAAGAGACCCAGTACTTC. This gives the protein CASRPLAAKETQYF.

This chain connects TRBV30 to TRBJ1-1; D is undetermined. From germline, CDR1 is GTSNPN and CDR2 SVGIG (reference sequence). Deletions cut 0 bases from V and 6 bases from J, with 8 bases between. This CDR3 has 12 amino acids. CDR3 protein: CAWSVLRAEAFF. The CDR3, as DNA: TGTGCCTGGAGTGTACTCCGGGCTGAAGCTTTCTTT.

This rearrangement joins TRBV29-1 to TRBJ2-1; 14 nucleotides align to TRBD2. The ends lost 3 bases at V and 4 bases at J; junction bases unmatched: 17. Germline assignment: CDR1 SQVTM and CDR2 ANQGSEA. The CDR3 totals 20 residues. The CDR3: CSVDPPGTSGSIGVYNEQFF. CDR3 nucleotide sequence: TGCAGCGTTGATCCGCCCGGGACTAGCGGGAGTATCGGAGTTTACAATGAGCAGTTCTTC.